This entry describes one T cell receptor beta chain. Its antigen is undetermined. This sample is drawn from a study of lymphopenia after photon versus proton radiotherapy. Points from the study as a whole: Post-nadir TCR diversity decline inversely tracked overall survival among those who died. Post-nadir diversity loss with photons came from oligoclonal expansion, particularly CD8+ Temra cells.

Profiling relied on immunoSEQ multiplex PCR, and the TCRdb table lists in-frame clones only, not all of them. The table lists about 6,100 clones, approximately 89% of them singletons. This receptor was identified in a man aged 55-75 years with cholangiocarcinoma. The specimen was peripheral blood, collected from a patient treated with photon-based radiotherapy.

CDR3 residues: CASSLPQDTQYF. In nucleotides, the CDR3 is TGTGCCAGCAGCTTGCCACAAGATACGCAGTATTTT. The chain links TRBV7-6 to TRBJ2-3; D not resolved. V was cut by 3 bases and J by 5 bases, with 6 bases left in between. Germline assignment: CDR1 SGHVS and CDR2 FNYEAQ. The CDR3 spans 12 residues.